Listed below are T cell receptor beta chains from one sample, sequenced in a study of cytomegalovirus exposure and HLA in healthy donors. The protocol was immunoSEQ multiplex PCR, while the TCRdb copy is restricted to in-frame clones and leaves out a portion. The sample holds about 120,000 clones; 81% are singletons and the top ten take roughly 3.9%. Material for sequencing was PBMCs. These receptors came from a woman in her 30s in good health and CMV-seronegative. The CDR3 runs from the conserved cysteine through the conserved F or W. D genes are given only for firm matches. Rows may omit the clone size; those that give it use once, few, many or a size class.

size: .
length: 13
V: TRBV7-6
J: TRBJ2-1
D: .
DNA: TGTGCCAGCAGCGATGTGATAGCTGTTGAGCAGTTCTTC
CDR3: CASSDVIAVEQFF

size: few
length: 11
V: TRBV28
J: TRBJ2-7
D: .
DNA: TGTGCCAGCAGTACAGGGTTAGTGCAGTACTTC
CDR3: CASSTGLVQYF

size: .
length: 15
V: TRBV9
J: TRBJ2-7
D: .
DNA: TGTGCCAGCAGCGGGGAACAGGTTCCCATGGACGAGCAGTACTTC
CDR3: CASSGEQVPMDEQYF

size: .
length: 14
V: TRBV6-6
J: TRBJ2-5
D: .
DNA: TGTGCCAGCAGTTCCTCTGACGCGGCAGAGACCCAGTACTTC
CDR3: CASSSSDAAETQYF

size: .
length: 13
V: TRBV2
J: TRBJ2-5
D: TRBD1
DNA: TGTGCCAGCAGTGAGAGAACGACAGGGGAGCAGTACTTC
CDR3: CASSERTTGEQYF

size: .
length: 14
V: TRBV27
J: TRBJ2-7
D: TRBD2
DNA: TGTGCCAGCAGAACCGGACTAGCTTCATACGAGCAGTACTTC
CDR3: CASRTGLASYEQYF

size: .
length: 14
V: TRBV6-1
J: TRBJ2-7
D: .
DNA: TGTGCCAGCAGTGACGAGGGAGGACCCTACGAGCAGTACTTC
CDR3: CASSDEGGPYEQYF

size: .
length: 15
V: TRBV5-4
J: TRBJ2-3
D: TRBD2
DNA: TGTGCCAGCAGCTTGGCCGGGAGGGCCACAGATACGCAGTATTTT
CDR3: CASSLAGRATDTQYF

size: .
length: 16
V: TRBV5-1
J: TRBJ2-1
D: TRBD2
DNA: TGCGCCAGCAGCTGGGGGGGAACGAGCTCCTACAATGAGCAGTTCTTC
CDR3: CASSWGGTSSYNEQFF

size: .
length: 16
V: TRBV27
J: TRBJ1-2
D: TRBD1
DNA: TGTGCCAGCAGTTTACGCCGGGACAGATCCCTCTATGGCTACACCTTC
CDR3: CASSLRRDRSLYGYTF

size: .
length: 15
V: TRBV5-1
J: TRBJ2-7
D: .
DNA: TGCGCCAGCAGCTTTGACTTAAGACAGGACTACGAGCAGTACTTC
CDR3: CASSFDLRQDYEQYF

size: .
length: 11
V: TRBV20-1
J: TRBJ1-1
D: .
DNA: TGCAGTGCTAGCCAGTCAGCTGAAGCTTTCTTT
CDR3: CSASQSAEAFF

size: .
length: 13
V: TRBV6-6
J: TRBJ2-2
D: TRBD1
DNA: TGTGCCAGCAGTTACACCAGGGGGGGGGAGCTGTTTTTT
CDR3: CASSYTRGGELFF

size: few
length: 13
V: TRBV5-6
J: TRBJ2-7
D: .
DNA: TGTGCCAGCTCTCCGTGGGGGGACTACGAGCAGTACTTC
CDR3: CASSPWGDYEQYF

size: .
length: 14
V: TRBV5-1
J: TRBJ1-1
D: .
DNA: TGCGCCAGCAGCCAAGGGGTTGGAGACACTGAAGCTTTCTTT
CDR3: CASSQGVGDTEAFF

size: .
length: 15
V: TRBV18
J: TRBJ2-3
D: TRBD1
DNA: TGTGCCAGCTCACCCGCGACAGGGAGCACAGATACGCAGTATTTT
CDR3: CASSPATGSTDTQYF

size: .
length: 14
V: TRBV28
J: TRBJ2-7
D: .
DNA: TGTGCCAGCAGTTTGGGAGACACTGACTACGAGCAGTACTTC
CDR3: CASSLGDTDYEQYF

size: .
length: 17
V: TRBV7-3
J: TRBJ1-1
D: TRBD1
DNA: TGTGCCAGCAGCTTCTTGGACAGGGGACTGGAGGACACTGAAGCTTTCTTT
CDR3: CASSFLDRGLEDTEAFF

size: .
length: 15
V: TRBV30
J: TRBJ2-1
D: .
DNA: TGTGCCTGGAGTGTTCGGCGGGCCGGCAACAATGAGCAGTTCTTC
CDR3: CAWSVRRAGNNEQFF

size: .
length: 16
V: TRBV6-1
J: TRBJ2-5
D: TRBD1
DNA: TGTGCCAGCAGTGAAGAGGGGGCGCGGGTTAGGGAGACCCAGTACTTC
CDR3: CASSEEGARVRETQYF

size: .
length: 12
V: TRBV7-2
J: TRBJ2-7
D: TRBD2
DNA: TGTGCCAGCAGCTTCTCCGGGACTACACAGTACTTC
CDR3: CASSFSGTTQYF

size: .
length: 15
V: TRBV11-2
J: TRBJ1-4
D: TRBD1
DNA: TGTGCCAGCAGCTTATGGGCAGGGGGCACGGAAAAACTGTTTTTT
CDR3: CASSLWAGGTEKLFF

size: once
length: 17
V: TRBV4-3
J: TRBJ2-1
D: TRBD2
DNA: TGCGCCAGCAGCCAGGGACTAGCGGGAGCCCAGGGCAATGAGCAGTTCTTC
CDR3: CASSQGLAGAQGNEQFF

size: .
length: 16
V: TRBV7-3
J: TRBJ2-7
D: .
DNA: TGTGCCAGCAGCCCAGAGGCCGGCGGACAGACCTACGAGCAGTACTTC
CDR3: CASSPEAGGQTYEQYF

size: .
length: 13
V: TRBV30
J: TRBJ1-2
D: .
DNA: TGTGCCTGGAGTTTTGGGGAGGCCTATGGCTACACCTTC
CDR3: CAWSFGEAYGYTF

size: .
length: 13
V: TRBV7-9
J: TRBJ1-6
D: TRBD1
DNA: TGTGCCAGCAGCCCCGGGACAGGAGGCCCCCTCCACTTT
CDR3: CASSPGTGGPLHF

size: .
length: 15
V: TRBV5-1
J: TRBJ2-2
D: TRBD1
DNA: TGCGCCAGCAGGTTGGGACAGGGCTACACCGGGGAGCTGTTTTTT
CDR3: CASRLGQGYTGELFF

size: .
length: 13
V: TRBV6-5
J: TRBJ1-2
D: TRBD1
DNA: TGTGCCAGCAGGGGGGACAGGGGGTATGGCTACACCTTC
CDR3: CASRGDRGYGYTF

size: once
length: 14
V: TRBV28
J: TRBJ2-7
D: TRBD2
DNA: TGTGCCAGCAGCTTAGCGGGGGGGGCCTACGAGCAGTACTTC
CDR3: CASSLAGGAYEQYF

size: .
length: 17
V: TRBV19
J: TRBJ2-5
D: .
DNA: TGTGCCAGTAGTATGTCAGTCCGCAGGCGATCCAAAGAGACCCAGTACTTC
CDR3: CASSMSVRRRSKETQYF

size: .
length: 19
V: TRBV28
J: TRBJ2-1
D: TRBD2
DNA: TGTGCCAGCAGTTTACCCCTAAGCCGGACTAGCGGGAGCGACAATGAGCAGTTCTTC
CDR3: CASSLPLSRTSGSDNEQFF

size: .
length: 15
V: TRBV19
J: TRBJ2-5
D: .
DNA: TGTGCCAGTAGTATATCGACAAACAAGGAAGAGACCCAGTACTTC
CDR3: CASSISTNKEETQYF

size: once
length: 17
V: TRBV14
J: TRBJ1-1
D: TRBD1
DNA: TGTGCCAGCAGCCAAGGATGGACAGGGGGAAAAGACACTGAAGCTTTCTTT
CDR3: CASSQGWTGGKDTEAFF

size: .
length: 15
V: TRBV4-1
J: TRBJ1-5
D: TRBD1
DNA: TGCGCCAGCAGCCAAGAGACAGGGAGCAATCAGCCCCAGCATTTT
CDR3: CASSQETGSNQPQHF

size: .
length: 16
V: TRBV27
J: TRBJ2-7
D: .
DNA: TGTGCCAGCAGTCTATTAGACAGAATGATGGGCAACGAGCAGTACTTC
CDR3: CASSLLDRMMGNEQYF

size: .
length: 15
V: TRBV5-4
J: TRBJ2-3
D: .
DNA: TGTGCCAGCAGCTCCCGACTAGACAGCACAGATACGCAGTATTTT
CDR3: CASSSRLDSTDTQYF

size: .
length: 13
V: TRBV18
J: TRBJ1-2
D: .
DNA: TGTGCCAGCTCCGTGGACAGAAGCTATGGCTACACCTTC
CDR3: CASSVDRSYGYTF

size: .
length: 16
V: TRBV9
J: TRBJ1-2
D: TRBD1
DNA: TGTGCCAGCAGCTCCTCGGGACAGCCAAGGAACTATGGCTACACCTTC
CDR3: CASSSSGQPRNYGYTF

size: .
length: 13
V: TRBV7-9
J: TRBJ2-7
D: TRBD1
DNA: TGTGCCAGCAGCGGTAGACAGGGCTACGAGCAGTACTTC
CDR3: CASSGRQGYEQYF

size: .
length: 14
V: TRBV28
J: TRBJ2-7
D: TRBD1
DNA: TGTGCCACCAGGGGACAGGCCTCCCCCTACGAGCAGTACTTC
CDR3: CATRGQASPYEQYF

size: .
length: 13
V: TRBV14
J: TRBJ1-2
D: .
DNA: TGTGCCAGCAGGCCCAGCGGGGGGTTCGTCGACACCTTC
CDR3: CASRPSGGFVDTF

size: .
length: 14
V: TRBV18
J: TRBJ1-5
D: .
DNA: TGTGCCAGCTCGCCCGACACCTGGGATCAGCCCCAGCATTTT
CDR3: CASSPDTWDQPQHF

size: .
length: 15
V: TRBV5-1
J: TRBJ2-7
D: TRBD2
DNA: TGCGCCAGCAGACCAGGACTAGCGGAGTCCTACGAGCAGTACTTC
CDR3: CASRPGLAESYEQYF

size: .
length: 15
V: TRBV14
J: TRBJ1-1
D: TRBD1
DNA: TGTGCCAGCAGCCAAAGGGGGACAGGGCGGACTGAAGCTTTCTTT
CDR3: CASSQRGTGRTEAFF

size: .
length: 14
V: TRBV18
J: TRBJ1-2
D: TRBD1
DNA: TGTGCCAGCTCACTGAGAGACAGGGTGACTGGCTACACCTTC
CDR3: CASSLRDRVTGYTF

size: .
length: 15
V: TRBV28
J: TRBJ1-5
D: .
DNA: TGTGCCAGCAGTTTGCCACAGGAATTCAATCAGCCCCAGCATTTT
CDR3: CASSLPQEFNQPQHF